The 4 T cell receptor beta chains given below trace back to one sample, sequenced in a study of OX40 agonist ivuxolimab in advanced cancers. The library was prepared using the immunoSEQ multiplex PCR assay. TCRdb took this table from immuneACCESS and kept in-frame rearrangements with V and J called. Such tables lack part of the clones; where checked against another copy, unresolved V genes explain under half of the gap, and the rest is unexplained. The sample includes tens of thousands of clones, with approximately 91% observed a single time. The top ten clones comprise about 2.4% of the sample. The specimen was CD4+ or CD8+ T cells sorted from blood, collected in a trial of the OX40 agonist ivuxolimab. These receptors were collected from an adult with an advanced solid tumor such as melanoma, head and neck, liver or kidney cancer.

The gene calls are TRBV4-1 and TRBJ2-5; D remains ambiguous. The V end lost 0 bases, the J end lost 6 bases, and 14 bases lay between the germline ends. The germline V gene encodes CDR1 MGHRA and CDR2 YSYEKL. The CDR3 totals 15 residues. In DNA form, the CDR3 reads TGCGCCAGCAGCCAAGAAGAGGTGACTCAGAAGACCCAGTACTTC. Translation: CASSQEEVTQKTQYF.

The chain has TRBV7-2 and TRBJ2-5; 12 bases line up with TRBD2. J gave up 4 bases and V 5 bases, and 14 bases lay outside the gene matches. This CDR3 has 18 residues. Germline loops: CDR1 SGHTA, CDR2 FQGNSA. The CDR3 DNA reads TGTGCCAGCAGCCCAAGACTAGCGGGAGTAAATTCAAGAGAGACCCAGTACTTC. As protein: CASSPRLAGVNSRETQYF.

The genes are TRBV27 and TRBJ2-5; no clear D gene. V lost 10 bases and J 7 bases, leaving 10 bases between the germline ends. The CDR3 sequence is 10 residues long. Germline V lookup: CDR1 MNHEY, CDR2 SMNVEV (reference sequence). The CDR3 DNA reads TGTGCCACCCCCCGGACGACCCAGTACTTC. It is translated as CATPRTTQYF.

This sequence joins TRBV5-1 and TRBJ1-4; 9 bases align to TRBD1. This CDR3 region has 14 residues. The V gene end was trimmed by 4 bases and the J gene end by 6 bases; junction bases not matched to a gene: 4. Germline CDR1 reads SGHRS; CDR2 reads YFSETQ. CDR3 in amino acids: CASSTDRGDEKLFF. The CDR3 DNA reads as TGCGCCAGCAGCACTGACAGGGGGGATGAAAAACTGTTTTTT.